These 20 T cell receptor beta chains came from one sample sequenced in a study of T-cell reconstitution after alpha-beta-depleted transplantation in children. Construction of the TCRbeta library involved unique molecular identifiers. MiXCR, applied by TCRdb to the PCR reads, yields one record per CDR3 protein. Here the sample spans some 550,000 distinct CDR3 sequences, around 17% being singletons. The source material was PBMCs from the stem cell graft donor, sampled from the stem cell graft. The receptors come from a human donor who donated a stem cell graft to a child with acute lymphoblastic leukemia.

Written as DNA, the CDR3 is TGTGCCAGTACTGTCCCGGGGATGAACACTGAAGCTTTCTTT. Translated, it gives CASTVPGMNTEAFF. The genes are TRBV19 and TRBJ1-1; D not certain. Germline-derived CDR1 and CDR2 are LNHDA and SQIVND (reference sequence). Trimming stripped 7 bases from V and 0 bases from J, with 12 bases between. The CDR3 is made up of 14 amino acids.

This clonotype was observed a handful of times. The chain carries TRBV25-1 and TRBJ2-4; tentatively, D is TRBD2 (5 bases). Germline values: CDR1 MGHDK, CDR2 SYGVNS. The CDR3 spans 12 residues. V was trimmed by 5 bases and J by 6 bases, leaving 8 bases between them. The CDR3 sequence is CASSRTGNIQYF. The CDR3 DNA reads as TGTGCCAGCAGTAGGACTGGAAACATTCAGTACTTC.

CDR3 in DNA: TGTGCCAGCAGCCTCCAGGACGGGTACGAGCAGTACTTC. This encodes CASSLQDGYEQYF. V usage is TRBV7-6 and J usage is TRBJ2-7; D is unresolved. The ends were cut back, 5 bases at V and 4 bases at J, with 12 bases in the middle. Germline-derived CDR1 and CDR2 are SGHVS and FNYEAQ. The CDR3 sequence is 13 residues long.

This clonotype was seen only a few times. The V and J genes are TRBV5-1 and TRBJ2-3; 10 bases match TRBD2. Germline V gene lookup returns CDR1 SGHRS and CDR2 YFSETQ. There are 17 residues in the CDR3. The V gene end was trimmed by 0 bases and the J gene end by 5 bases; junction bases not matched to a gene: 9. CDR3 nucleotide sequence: TGCGCCAGCAGCTTGGGGCTAGCGGGAGTTTACGGAGATACGCAGTATTTT. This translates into CASSLGLAGVYGDTQYF.

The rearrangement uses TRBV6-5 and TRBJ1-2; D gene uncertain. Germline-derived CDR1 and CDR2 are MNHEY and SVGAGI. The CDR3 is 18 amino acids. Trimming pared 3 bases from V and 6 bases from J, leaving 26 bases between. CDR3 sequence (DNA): TGTGCCAGCAGTTATTCACCCACAACAAGACGGCGGGGTGATGGCTACACCTTC. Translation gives CASSYSPTTRRRGDGYTF.

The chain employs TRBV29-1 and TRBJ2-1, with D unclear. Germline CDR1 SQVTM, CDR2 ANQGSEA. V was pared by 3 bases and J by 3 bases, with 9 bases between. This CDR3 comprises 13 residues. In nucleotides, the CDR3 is TGCAGCGTTGATCAGGCCAACTACAATGAGCAGTTCTTC. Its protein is CSVDQANYNEQFF.

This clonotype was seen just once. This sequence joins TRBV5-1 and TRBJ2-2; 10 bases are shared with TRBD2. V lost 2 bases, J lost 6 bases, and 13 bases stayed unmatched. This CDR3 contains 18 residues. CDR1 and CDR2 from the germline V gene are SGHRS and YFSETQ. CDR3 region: CASSLRTSGAPGSGELFF. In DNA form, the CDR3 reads TGCGCCAGCAGCTTAAGGACTAGCGGAGCACCCGGTTCCGGGGAGCTGTTTTTT.

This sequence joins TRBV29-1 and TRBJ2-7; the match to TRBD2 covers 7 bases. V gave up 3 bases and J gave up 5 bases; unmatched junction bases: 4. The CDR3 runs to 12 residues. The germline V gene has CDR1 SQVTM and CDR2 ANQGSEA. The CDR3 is CSVDGGSNEQYF. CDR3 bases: TGCAGCGTTGACGGCGGGAGCAACGAGCAGTACTTC.

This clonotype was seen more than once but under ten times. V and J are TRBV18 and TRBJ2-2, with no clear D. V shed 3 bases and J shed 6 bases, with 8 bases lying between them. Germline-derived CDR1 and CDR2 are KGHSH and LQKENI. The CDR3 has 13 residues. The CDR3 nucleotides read TGTGCCAGCTCACCCAGCAGCGCCGGGGAGCTGTTTTTT. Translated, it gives CASSPSSAGELFF.

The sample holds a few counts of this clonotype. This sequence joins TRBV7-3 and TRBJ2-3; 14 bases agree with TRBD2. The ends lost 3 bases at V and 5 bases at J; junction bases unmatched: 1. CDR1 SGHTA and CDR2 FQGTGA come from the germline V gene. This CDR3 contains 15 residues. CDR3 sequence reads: CASSLGLAGEDTQYF. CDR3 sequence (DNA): TGTGCCAGCAGCTTGGGACTAGCGGGAGAAGATACGCAGTATTTT.

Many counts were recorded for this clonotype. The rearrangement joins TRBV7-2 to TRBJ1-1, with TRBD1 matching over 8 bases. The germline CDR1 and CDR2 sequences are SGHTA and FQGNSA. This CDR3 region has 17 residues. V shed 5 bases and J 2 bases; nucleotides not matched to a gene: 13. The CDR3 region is CASSQDPTGDGNTEAFF. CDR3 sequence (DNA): TGTGCCAGCAGCCAGGACCCGACAGGGGATGGCAACACTGAAGCTTTCTTT. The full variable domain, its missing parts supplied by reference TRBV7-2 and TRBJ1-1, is GAGVSQSPSNKVTEKGKDVELRCDPISGHTALYWYRQSLGQGLEFLIYFQGNSAPDKSGLPSDRFSAERTGGSVSTLTIQRTQQEDSAVYLCASSQDPTGDGNTEAFFGQGTRLTVV.

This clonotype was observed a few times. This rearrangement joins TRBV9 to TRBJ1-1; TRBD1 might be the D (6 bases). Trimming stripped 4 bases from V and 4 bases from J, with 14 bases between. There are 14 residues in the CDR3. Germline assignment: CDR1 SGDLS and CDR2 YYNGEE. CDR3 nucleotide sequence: TGTGCCAGCAGCCTGACCAGGGGAAGCACTGAAGCTTTCTTT. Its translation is CASSLTRGSTEAFF.

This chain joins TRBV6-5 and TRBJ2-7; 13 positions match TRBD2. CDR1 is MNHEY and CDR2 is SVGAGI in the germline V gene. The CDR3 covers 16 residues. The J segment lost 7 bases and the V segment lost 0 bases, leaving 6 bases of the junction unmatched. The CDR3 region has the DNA TGTGCCAGCAGTTACTCGGGACTAGCGGGGACCGTGGAGCAGTACTTC. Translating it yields CASSYSGLAGTVEQYF.

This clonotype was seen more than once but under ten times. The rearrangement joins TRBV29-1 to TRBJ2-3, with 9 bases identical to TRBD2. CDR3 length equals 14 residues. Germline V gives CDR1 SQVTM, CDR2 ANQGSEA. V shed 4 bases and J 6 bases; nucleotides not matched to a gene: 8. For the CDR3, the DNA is TGCAGCGTTGCTATAGCGGGAGTCGATGATACGCAGTATTTT. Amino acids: CSVAIAGVDDTQYF.

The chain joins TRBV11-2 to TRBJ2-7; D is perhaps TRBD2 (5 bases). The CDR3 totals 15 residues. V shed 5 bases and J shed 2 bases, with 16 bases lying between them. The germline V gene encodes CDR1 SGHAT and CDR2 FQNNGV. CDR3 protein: CASSPRGSGAYEQYF. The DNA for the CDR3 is TGTGCCAGCAGCCCCCGCGGGTCAGGCGCCTACGAGCAGTACTTC.

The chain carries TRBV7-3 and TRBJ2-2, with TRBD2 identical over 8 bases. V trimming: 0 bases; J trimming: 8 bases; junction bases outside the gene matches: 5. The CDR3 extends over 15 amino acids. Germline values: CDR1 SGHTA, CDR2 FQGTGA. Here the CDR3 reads CASSLTGVAGGELFF. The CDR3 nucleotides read TGTGCCAGCAGCTTAACTGGGGTAGCGGGAGGGGAGCTGTTTTTT.

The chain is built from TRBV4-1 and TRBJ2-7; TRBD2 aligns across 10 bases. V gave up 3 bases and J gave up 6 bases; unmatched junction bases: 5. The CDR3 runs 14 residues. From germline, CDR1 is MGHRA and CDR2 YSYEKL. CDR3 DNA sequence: TGCGCCAGCAGCCACCGAGCGGGAGGGGTCGAGCAGTACTTC. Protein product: CASSHRAGGVEQYF.

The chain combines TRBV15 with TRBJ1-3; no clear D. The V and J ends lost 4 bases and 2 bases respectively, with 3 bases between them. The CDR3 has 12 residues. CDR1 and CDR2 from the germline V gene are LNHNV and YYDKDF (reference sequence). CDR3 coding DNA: TGTGCCACCAGCAATACTGGAAACACCATATATTTT. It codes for CATSNTGNTIYF.

This chain's CDR3 is CATTGGNTGELFF. DNA of the CDR3: TGTGCCACCACGGGGGGGAACACCGGGGAGCTGTTTTTT. V gene TRBV27 combines with J gene TRBJ2-2; 7 bases agree with TRBD2. J lost 1 base, V lost 10 bases, and 3 bases had no gene match. This CDR3 region has 13 residues. Germline V gene lookup returns CDR1 MNHEY and CDR2 SMNVEV (reference sequence).

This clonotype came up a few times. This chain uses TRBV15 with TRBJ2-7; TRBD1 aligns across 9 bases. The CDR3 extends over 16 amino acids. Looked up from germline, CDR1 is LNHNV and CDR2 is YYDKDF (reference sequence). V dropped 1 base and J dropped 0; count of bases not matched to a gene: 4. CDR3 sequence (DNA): TGTGCCACCAGCAGAGGCGGGACAGGGAGCTCCTACGAGCAGTACTTC. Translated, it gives CATSRGGTGSSYEQYF. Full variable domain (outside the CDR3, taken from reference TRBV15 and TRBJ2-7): DAMVIQNPRYQVTQFGKPVTLSCSQTLNHNVMYWYQQKSSQAPKLLFHYYDKDFNNEADTPDNFQSRRPNTSFCFLDIRSPGLGDTAMYLCATSRGGTGSSYEQYFGPGTRLTVT.